The sequence of this TCR beta chain was determined in a study of blood T cell repertoires in COVID-19 (dated by TCRdb to the early 2020s). With respect to the entire study: The collaborator samples originated in the United States, Italy and Spain and spanned the acute and convalescent phases of COVID-19. Subjects who had been exposed to COVID-19, were actively infected with it, or had recovered from it provided the deeply sampled blood TCRbeta repertoires that made up the dataset. The prospective study material was composed of cDNA or gDNA derived from T cells, B-cell-depleted T cells, or PBMCs. Nearly every sample came with metadata listing a de-identified subject ID, COVID-19 status, age in years and sex. HLA class I and class II types, where available, came from metadata supplied by the sample provider rather than from assay-based typing. The samples were drawn from the first 160 participants of the ongoing ImmuneRACE study and from 950 to 1,500 subjects provided by 6 global collaborators. A freely available public database, intended as a resource for researchers studying the immune response to SARS-CoV-2, is where the repertoires were released. What the study reported, not specific to this receptor: The amount of clinical and demographic metadata varied by source and participant and was provided uncurated.

Taken from the germline V gene, the CDR1 and CDR2 loops are MDHEN and SYDVKM. V drops 6 bases and J drops 7 bases, leaving 13 bases in between. The CDR3, cysteine through phenylalanine, is 12 amino acids long. The read is trimmed to its CDR3 DNA, 36 bases read in frame from base 1. Comments on this clone: Its cognate antigen has yet to be identified. Within one base of it there is no much larger clone, and no base qualities were kept.

The collaborating institutions used their own protocols to collect whole blood in K2EDTA tubes. For TCRbeta analysis, collaborator samples were shipped as frozen whole blood, as isolated PBMCs, or as DNA extracted from either sample type. The immunoSEQ Assay, a bias-controlled multiplex PCR, was used to amplify TCRbeta CDR3 regions from genomic DNA. Concerning the study's data processing: Within the assay, amplification of reference gene primers was used to estimate how many nucleated cells each sample contained. Sequence reads were collapsed and filtered to measure the absolute abundance of every unique TCRbeta CDR3 rearrangement. Productive Simpson clonality was computed per sample as the square root of Simpson's diversity index over productive rearrangements. In its TCRdb copy, this immuneACCESS table keeps in-frame sequences only and misses some clones. Where compared with another copy, unresolved V genes explain less than half of these, and the others have no known cause. That table is the source of V, J and clone size, and D and trimming were worked out from the DNA. The sample includes 200,000 to 250,000 clones, with around four fifths observed a single time. About 4% of the sample is taken by the ten largest.

The chain is assembled from TRBV28 and TRBJ2-7; 5 matching bases give a weak D call of TRBD1. The sequence derives from a man aged 45-65 years with acute or convalescent COVID-19. Material: peripheral blood. The sequenced DNA: TGTGCCAGCAGGGACAACCTACGTGAGCAGTACTTC. Translated, this gives CASRDNLREQYF. Beyond the CDR3, the reference TRBV28 and TRBJ2-7 genes provide the residues; the full variable domain reads: DVKVTQSSRYLVKRTGEKVFLECVQDMDHENMFWYRQDPGLGLRLIYFSYDVKMKEKGDIPEGYSVSREKKERFSLILESASTNQTSMYLCASRDNLREQYFGPGTRLTVT.